These 3 T cell receptor beta chains came from one sample sequenced in a study of T-cell reconstitution after alpha-beta-depleted transplantation in children (dated by TCRdb to 2016 to 2017). Receptors were amplified or captured by PCR. The reads were generated on an Illumina HiSeq 2500. TCR library preparation used molecular barcoding, with unique molecular identifiers applied to normalize quantification of the TCRbeta repertoire. TCRdb redid the processing of the public reads, applying fastp at Q25 and MiXCR, and retained in-frame beta chains. Rows with one shared CDR3 protein collapse into an entry with the most common genes and DNA. For this sample the table gives hundreds of thousands of distinct CDR3 sequences, of which roughly 15% were detected only once. The ten largest clonotypes hold approximately 4.3% of the sample. The input for sequencing was PBMCs, taken from the stem cell graft. The receptors here all came from a human donor who donated a stem cell graft to a child with Fanconi anemia.

In its sample, this clonotype was seen many times. The chain joins TRBV5-1 to TRBJ2-2; D is unresolved. This CDR3 has 15 amino acids. The V end lost 5 bases, the J end lost 0 bases, and 11 bases lay between the germline ends. In germline, CDR1 is SGHRS, CDR2 YFSETQ. The CDR3 DNA reads TGCGCCAGCAGTTATCTTGCCACGAACACCGGGGAGCTGTTTTTT. It is translated as CASSYLATNTGELFF. Full variable domain (remainder filled in from reference TRBV5-1 and TRBJ2-2): KAGVTQTPRYLIKTRGQQVTLSCSPISGHRSVSWYQQTPGQGLQFLFEYFSETQRNKGNFPGRFSGRQFSNSRSEMNVSTLELGDSALYLCASSYLATNTGELFFGEGSRLTVL.

The rearrangement uses TRBV7-2 and TRBJ2-5; D uncertain. Germline V gene data show CDR1 as SGHTA and CDR2 as FQGNSA. The V and J ends lost 5 bases and 5 bases respectively, with 12 bases between them. The CDR3 spans 13 residues. The CDR3 sequence is CASSPRFGETQYF. The DNA of the CDR3 is TGTGCCAGCAGCCCCCGCTTCGGGGAGACCCAGTACTTC.

V and J are TRBV6-1 and TRBJ2-7, with 8 bases aligning to TRBD1. The germline CDR1 and CDR2 sequences are MNHNS and SASEGT. CDR3 length: 17 amino acids. V gave up 0 bases and J gave up 0 bases; unmatched junction bases: 7. CDR3 nucleotides: TGTGCCAGCAGTGAAGCGTGGGGACAGGCTAGCTCCTACGAGCAGTACGTC. Protein product: CASSEAWGQASSYEQYV.